Below, 22 T cell receptor beta chains from the same sample are listed, as sequenced in a study of CD8+ T cells in alopecia areata. In each case, RNA was isolated and then reverse transcribed into cDNA as the sequencing template. Method: immunoSEQ multiplex PCR; TCRdb's copy keeps in-frame clones and lacks some. Seen here are 61,000 or so clones, roughly 96% observed once, and the top ten hold roughly 25%. This material consisted of CD8+ T cells sorted from blood, taken at week 0. Every receptor here comes from a human donor with alopecia areata.

The V and J genes are TRBV7-2 and TRBJ2-7, with 8 bases lining up with TRBD1. The V gene's germline CDR1 is SGHTA and CDR2 FQGNSA. Trimming took 1 base from V and 3 from J; bases not matched to a gene: 5. The CDR3 runs to 15 residues. As DNA, the CDR3 is TGTGCCAGCAGCTTAGAGGACAGGGTCGGCTACGAGCAGTACTTC. This translates into CASSLEDRVGYEQYF.

The chain couples TRBV19 to TRBJ2-3, with TRBD1 matching over 9 bases. Germline-derived CDR1 and CDR2 are LNHDA and SQIVND (reference sequence). The CDR3 length is 20 residues. V gave up 2 bases and J gave up 0 bases; unmatched junction bases: 15. The CDR3 sequence: CASSINPTGGGQGSTDTQYF. CDR3 DNA: TGTGCCAGTAGTATAAACCCTACAGGGGGCGGGCAAGGAAGCACAGATACGCAGTATTTT.

This clone was counted a few times. The chain joins TRBV11-2 to TRBJ2-5, with TRBD1 matching 8 bases. V lost 0 bases to trimming and J lost 1 base; unmatched junction nucleotides: 4. Germline V lookup: CDR1 SGHAT, CDR2 FQNNGV. The CDR3 is 16 amino acids. The CDR3 DNA follows: TGTGCCAGCAGCTTAGATCGGGACAGGTCCCAAGAGACCCAGTACTTC. Amino acids: CASSLDRDRSQETQYF.

The sample holds one count of this clone. The V call is TRBV7-2, the J call TRBJ2-5; 8 bases are shared with TRBD2. J was trimmed by 1 base and V by 5 bases; bases with no gene match: 6. Germline V gene sequence: CDR1 SGHTA, CDR2 FQGNSA. This CDR3 contains 15 residues. CDR3 loop: CASSLSRGGQETQYF. The CDR3 DNA is TGTGCCAGCAGCCTTTCTCGGGGGGGCCAAGAGACCCAGTACTTC.

V usage is TRBV13 and J usage is TRBJ2-3; TRBD2 is a possible D gene (5 bases). Trimming left V 1 base short and J 0 bases short, with 14 bases between. There are 17 residues in the CDR3. Germline-derived CDR1 and CDR2 are PRHDT and FYEKMQ (reference sequence). The CDR3 spells CASSLVPGGPSTDTQYF. CDR3 nucleotide sequence: TGTGCCAGCAGCTTAGTCCCGGGCGGGCCTAGCACAGATACGCAGTATTTT.

This chain connects TRBV19 to TRBJ1-1; TRBD1 aligns across 8 bases. V shed 4 bases, J shed 0 bases, and the junction held 4 bases outside the gene matches. This CDR3 comprises 15 residues. Looked up from germline, CDR1 is LNHDA and CDR2 is SQIVND (reference sequence). CDR3 DNA sequence: TGTGCCAGTAGTAAAAGGACAGGGATGAACACTGAAGCTTTCTTT. Encoded protein: CASSKRTGMNTEAFF.

The CDR3 sequence is CASSYIATNEKLFF. CDR3 bases: TGTGCCAGCAGTTACATCGCAACTAATGAAAAACTGTTTTTT. The chain links TRBV6-5 to TRBJ1-4, with D hard to call. This CDR3 has 14 amino acids. The V gene lost 2 bases and the J gene lost 0 bases, with 4 bases spanning the gap. Germline V gene data show CDR1 as MNHEY and CDR2 as SVGAGI.

The chain combines TRBV7-9 with TRBJ2-1, with unresolved D. The CDR3 covers 15 residues. The germline V and J ends were trimmed by 6 bases and 0 bases, with 12 bases remaining between them. Germline V lookup: CDR1 SEHNR, CDR2 FQNEAQ (reference sequence). The CDR3 nucleotides read TGTGCCAGCAGAGCATCGACGAGCTCCTACAATGAGCAGTTCTTC. Translated, it gives CASRASTSSYNEQFF.

This clone has only a few counts. The chain has TRBV10-3 and TRBJ2-7; 7 nucleotides align to TRBD1. CDR3 size: 13 residues. Germline CDR1 ENHRY, CDR2 SYGVKD. J was trimmed by 3 bases and V by 4 bases; bases with no gene match: 3. This CDR3 is CAISGTGNYEQYF. The CDR3 DNA follows: TGTGCCATCAGTGGGACAGGCAACTACGAGCAGTACTTC.

This clone was seen just once. V usage is TRBV15 and J usage is TRBJ1-1, with 8 bases aligning to TRBD1. V shed 5 bases, J shed 4 bases, and the junction held 3 bases outside the gene matches. This CDR3 is built from 13 residues. CDR1 and CDR2 from the germline V gene are LNHNV and YYDKDF (reference sequence). For the CDR3, the DNA is TGTGCCACCAGCCACAGGGGGGTCACTGAAGCTTTCTTT. Its protein is CATSHRGVTEAFF.

The rearrangement links TRBV7-8 to TRBJ1-1; a possible D gene is TRBD1 (6 bases). This CDR3 has 14 amino acids. V was shortened by 1 base and J by 2 bases, with 8 bases between the two germline ends. CDR1 is SGHVS and CDR2 is FQNEAQ in the germline V gene. CDR3 residues: CASSLGGPNTEAFF. The CDR3 nucleotides are TGTGCCAGCAGCTTAGGGGGGCCAAACACTGAAGCTTTCTTT.

The chain uses TRBV29-1 and TRBJ2-7; TRBD1 is a possible D gene (5 bases). CDR1 SQVTM and CDR2 ANQGSEA come from the germline V gene. This CDR3 is 12 amino acids long. The V and J ends lost 4 bases and 4 bases respectively, with 11 bases between them. CDR3 sequence: CSVADRRYEQYF. CDR3 in DNA: TGCAGCGTTGCCGACAGAAGGTACGAGCAGTACTTC.

V usage is TRBV25-1 and J usage is TRBJ2-7, with 9 bases that match TRBD1. Germline lookup yields CDR1 MGHDK and CDR2 SYGVNS. CDR3 length equals 14 residues. V was clipped by 5 bases and J by 4 bases; unmatched bases: 6. The CDR3 loop reads CASSPRDRAYEQYF. The CDR3 DNA is TGTGCCAGCAGTCCCCGGGACAGGGCTTACGAGCAGTACTTC.

This chain connects TRBV10-1 to TRBJ2-4; D perhaps matches TRBD2 (6 bases). The ends were cut back, 0 bases at V and 8 bases at J, with 14 bases in the middle. CDR3 length: 15 residues. Germline V gives CDR1 WNHNN, CDR2 SYGVQD (reference sequence). The CDR3 DNA follows: TGCGCCAGCAGTGAGTCGTCCGGGGGTCGGGACATTCAGTACTTC. Translating it yields CASSESSGGRDIQYF.

This chain connects TRBV27 to TRBJ2-1; 16 bases match TRBD2. The germline CDR1 and CDR2 sequences are MNHEY and SMNVEV (reference sequence). The trim removed 5 bases at V and 3 bases at J, leaving 4 bases unmatched. The CDR3 is 17 residues long. CDR3 amino acids: CASSGGTSGGGYNEQFF. CDR3 coding DNA: TGTGCCAGCAGTGGTGGGACTAGCGGGGGGGGCTACAATGAGCAGTTCTTC.

The CDR3 is CASSPYPGAGGETQYF. The CDR3 region has the DNA TGTGCCAGCAGCCCCTACCCCGGCGCGGGCGGAGAGACCCAGTACTTC. The V and J genes are TRBV27 and TRBJ2-5; maybe TRBD2 (5 bases). From germline, CDR1 is MNHEY and CDR2 SMNVEV (reference sequence). CDR3 size: 16 residues. Trimming shortened V by 6 bases and J by 4 bases, and 21 bases separated the two germline ends.

The J gene is TRBJ1-1, the V gene TRBV6-5; D is unresolved. This CDR3 has 12 amino acids. The germline V gene encodes CDR1 MNHEY and CDR2 SVGAGI. V lost 6 bases and J lost 10, with 15 bases in between. The CDR3 region has the DNA TGTGCCAGCAGCTCTGGAGGACTGGTAGCTTTCTTT. Translated, it gives CASSSGGLVAFF.

The chain combines TRBV4-2 with TRBJ2-3; 9 nucleotides align to TRBD1. The germline CDR1 and CDR2 sequences are LGHNA and YNFKEQ. The CDR3 has 16 residues. The V and J ends lost 4 bases and 2 bases, in that order; junction bases with no gene match: 7. DNA of the CDR3: TGTGCCAGCAGCCCCGAGACAGGGGGAAACACAGATACGCAGTATTTT. Protein sequence: CASSPETGGNTDTQYF.

The rearrangement joins TRBV5-4 to TRBJ1-2, with D tentatively TRBD1 (6 bases). Per germline, CDR1 SGHNT and CDR2 YYREEE (reference sequence). The CDR3 loop spans 14 amino acids. Trimming took off 0 bases at V and 7 bases at J, with 13 bases between the two ends. DNA of the CDR3: TGTGCCAGCAGCTTGGGACAGGTGCCTTTTGGCTACACCTTC. As protein: CASSLGQVPFGYTF.

V is TRBV11-2 and J is TRBJ2-3; 13 bases fit TRBD2. Trimming at V came to 5 bases and at J to 6 bases, leaving 14 bases not matched to a gene. This CDR3 region has 18 residues. Germline V lookup: CDR1 SGHAT, CDR2 FQNNGV. The CDR3, as DNA: TGTGCCAGCAGCCCCCGGACTAGCGGGGGCCCCCAGGCCGATACGCAGTATTTT. Translating gives CASSPRTSGGPQADTQYF.

The chain carries TRBV27 and TRBJ2-7, with TRBD2 identical over 10 bases. The CDR3 totals 14 residues. In germline, CDR1 is MNHEY, CDR2 SMNVEV (reference sequence). V lost 8 bases, J lost 0 bases, and 4 bases stayed unmatched. CDR3: CASGLAVHSYEQYF. The CDR3 nucleotides read TGTGCCAGCGGACTAGCGGTCCACTCCTACGAGCAGTACTTC.

The rearrangement links TRBV2 to TRBJ2-2; TRBD2 matches at 8 bases. Germline V lookup: CDR1 SNHLY, CDR2 FYNNEI. The V and J ends lost 6 bases and 7 bases, in that order; junction bases with no gene match: 7. CDR3 length: 14 residues. Here the CDR3 reads CASRGLVSVGELFF. The CDR3 DNA reads TGTGCCAGCAGGGGACTAGTGAGTGTCGGGGAGCTGTTTTTT.